The 19 T cell receptor beta chains in this list originate from one sample, sequenced in a study of PD-L1 blockade in urothelial cancer. The time point: pretreatment peripheral blood. Here immunoSEQ multiplex PCR was the method, and the copy in TCRdb shows in-frame clones only, minus some. Of approximately 47,000 clones listed, more than 75% are singletons. Sample: PBMCs, taken around atezolizumab (anti-PD-L1) treatment. Source of these receptors: a man aged 50-59 years with urothelial cancer.

CDR3 amino acids: CASSPSGREDNEQFF. CDR3 nucleotide sequence: TGTGCCAGCAGCCCTAGCGGGAGGGAGGACAATGAGCAGTTCTTC. This chain connects TRBV5-4 to TRBJ2-1; TRBD2 agrees at 12 bases. In germline, CDR1 is SGHNT, CDR2 YYREEE (reference sequence). V shed 4 bases and J 5 bases; nucleotides not matched to a gene: 4. This CDR3 spans 15 amino acids.

J is TRBJ2-1 and V is TRBV5-4; 10 bases agree with TRBD2. After removal of 4 bases from V and 4 bases from J, the junction contained 5 bases not matched to a gene. From germline, CDR1 is SGHNT and CDR2 YYREEE (reference sequence). The CDR3 is 15 amino acids. As DNA, the CDR3 is TGTGCCAGCAGCGGCCGGACTAGCGGTTACAATGAGCAGTTCTTC. This encodes CASSGRTSGYNEQFF.

The V and J genes are TRBV19 and TRBJ1-1, with 8 bases fitting TRBD1. Unmatched junction bases numbered 11, after V lost 4 bases and J lost 4 bases. Germline assignment: CDR1 LNHDA and CDR2 SQIVND (reference sequence). The CDR3 loop spans 16 amino acids. This CDR3 reads CASSTMTGVIGTEAFF. The CDR3 DNA sequence: TGTGCCAGTAGTACGATGACAGGGGTTATTGGCACTGAAGCTTTCTTT.

The V and J genes are TRBV5-1 and TRBJ2-5, with D possibly matching TRBD2 (6 bases). The V gene's germline CDR1 is SGHRS and CDR2 YFSETQ. Trimming pared 0 bases from V and 1 base from J, leaving 13 bases between. The CDR3 consists of 16 residues. DNA of the CDR3: TGCGCCAGCAGCTTGGGCCCTAACGGGGGCCAAGAGACCCAGTACTTC. It yields the protein CASSLGPNGGQETQYF.

J is TRBJ1-5 and V is TRBV19; 8 positions agree with TRBD1. Germline V gives CDR1 LNHDA, CDR2 SQIVND (reference sequence). Trimming removed 10 bases from V and 3 bases from J; junction bases left unmatched: 8. The CDR3 sequence is 14 residues long. For the CDR3, the DNA is TGTGCCACCACGGACAGGGCCCTCAATCAGCCCCAGCATTTT. This translates into CATTDRALNQPQHF.

This clone showed up just a few times. The J gene is TRBJ1-1, the V gene TRBV20-1; D uncertain. The CDR3 has 11 amino acids. The germline V and J ends were trimmed by 5 bases and 8 bases, with 12 bases remaining between them. Per germline, CDR1 DFQATT and CDR2 SNEGSKA (reference sequence). The CDR3 coding sequence is TGCAGTGCTCCAAATGAGTTCGAAGCTTTCTTT. As protein: CSAPNEFEAFF.

The chain uses TRBV28 and TRBJ1-5; tentatively, D is TRBD1 (6 bases). With 4 bases removed from V and 6 bases from J, the gap between germline ends came to 16 bases. Germline CDR1 is MDHEN and CDR2 is SYDVKM. The length of the CDR3 is 15 residues. CDR3 nucleotides: TGTGCCAGCAGTTCGGGGACATATTCTAGTCAGCCCCAGCATTTT. Its translation is CASSSGTYSSQPQHF.

The chain joins TRBV4-2 to TRBJ1-5, with 9 positions matching TRBD1. The CDR3 totals 16 residues. Germline CDR1 is LGHNA and CDR2 is YNFKEQ. J was trimmed by 5 bases and V by 1 base; bases with no gene match: 6. CDR3 loop: CASSQGTGGSHQPQHF. The CDR3 bases are TGTGCCAGCAGCCAAGGAACAGGGGGCTCTCATCAGCCCCAGCATTTT.

This chain connects TRBV6-5 to TRBJ2-2; a possible D gene is TRBD2 (7 bases). V lost 7 bases, J lost 5 bases, and 14 bases lay in between. The CDR3 covers 14 residues. CDR1 is MNHEY and CDR2 is SVGAGI in the germline V gene. The CDR3 DNA follows: TGTGCCAGCATGGGAGAGGGGGGGACCGGGGAGCTGTTTTTT. Translating it yields CASMGEGGTGELFF.

The chain recombines TRBV27 with TRBJ2-1; a possible D gene is TRBD1 (6 bases). Trimming took off 7 bases at V and 6 bases at J, with 13 bases between the two ends. The CDR3 sequence is 13 residues long. Looked up from germline, CDR1 is MNHEY and CDR2 is SMNVEV (reference sequence). CDR3 sequence: CASKRTAGNEQFF. The CDR3 bases are TGTGCCAGCAAGCGGACAGCTGGCAATGAGCAGTTCTTC.

The V and J genes are TRBV7-2 and TRBJ1-5; unclear D gene. The CDR3 covers 13 residues. V lost 4 bases and J lost 11, with 15 bases in between. Germline CDR1 and CDR2: SGHTA and FQGNSA. CDR3 residues: CASSSDRGKSQHF. The CDR3 region has the DNA TGTGCCAGCAGCTCCGACCGCGGGAAGTCCCAGCATTTT.

The V gene is TRBV7-9, the J gene TRBJ1-1, with D perhaps matching TRBD1 (5 bases). Per germline, CDR1 SEHNR and CDR2 FQNEAQ (reference sequence). This CDR3 spans 15 amino acids. Trimming removed 5 bases from V and 0 bases from J, with 13 bases in between. The CDR3 sequence is CASSLGAGMNTEAFF. In DNA form, the CDR3 reads TGTGCCAGCAGCCTGGGCGCAGGGATGAACACTGAAGCTTTCTTT.

The chain has TRBV6-5 and TRBJ1-5; D not certain. V was trimmed by 0 bases and J by 4 bases, leaving 7 bases between them. The CDR3 is 14 amino acids. Germline V gives CDR1 MNHEY, CDR2 SVGAGI. Here the CDR3 DNA reads TGTGCCAGCAGTTACTCCCGTTTAAATCAGCCCCAGCATTTT. Encoded protein: CASSYSRLNQPQHF.

The V call is TRBV9, the J call TRBJ2-2; the match to TRBD2 covers 7 bases. Unmatched junction bases numbered 9, after V lost 6 bases and J lost 4 bases. The CDR3 runs 15 residues. Per germline, CDR1 SGDLS and CDR2 YYNGEE. This CDR3 reads CASKPGLQFTGELFF. CDR3 sequence (DNA): TGTGCCAGCAAGCCGGGACTACAATTCACCGGGGAGCTGTTTTTT.

J is TRBJ1-1 and V is TRBV18; D unresolved. The CDR3 is 14 residues long. CDR1 and CDR2 (germline): KGHSH, LQKENI. Trimming removed 6 bases at V and 1 base at J, with 12 bases between. The CDR3 region has the DNA TGTGCCAGCTCCGCTGCGGGCGGGAACACTGAAGCTTTCTTT. This gives the protein CASSAAGGNTEAFF.

This chain links TRBV6-5 with TRBJ1-2, with D perhaps matching TRBD1 (5 bases). This CDR3 is 12 amino acids long. The V gene lost 6 bases and the J gene lost 9 bases, with 14 bases spanning the gap. Looked up from germline, CDR1 is MNHEY and CDR2 is SVGAGI. The CDR3 nucleotides read TGTGCCAGCAGCCGGGGGGATCTACGCTACACCTTC. This encodes CASSRGDLRYTF.

This clone showed up just a few times. J is TRBJ2-5 and V is TRBV7-2; TRBD2 is a possible D gene (5 bases). The length of the CDR3 is 13 residues. Germline CDR1 SGHTA, CDR2 FQGNSA. Between the trimmed V and J ends, which lost 1 base and 5 bases, there was a span of 8 bases. In nucleotides, the CDR3 is TGTGCCAGCAGCTTAGGTGCGGGTGAGACCCAGTACTTC. It is translated as CASSLGAGETQYF.

V and J are TRBV5-6 and TRBJ2-7, with D possibly TRBD1 on 5 matching bases. Trimming pared 7 bases from V and 0 bases from J, leaving 14 bases between. The CDR3 is made up of 14 amino acids. Per germline, CDR1 SGHDT and CDR2 YYEEEE. For the CDR3, the DNA is TGTGCCAGCCTTCAGGGCGCGCTCTCCTACGAGCAGTACTTC. This sequence encodes CASLQGALSYEQYF.

This clone was seen just once. This chain uses TRBV9 with TRBJ1-1; no reliable D call. Germline values: CDR1 SGDLS, CDR2 YYNGEE. Trimming shortened V by 0 bases and J by 4 bases, and 10 bases separated the two germline ends. The CDR3 runs 14 residues. CDR3 sequence (DNA): TGTGCCAGCAGCGTAGCGGCAGGAGGCACTGAAGCTTTCTTT. Encoded protein: CASSVAAGGTEAFF.